This is a list of T cell receptor beta chains from one sample in a study of blood T cell repertoires in COVID-19. Profiling relied on immunoSEQ multiplex PCR, and the TCRdb table lists in-frame clones only, not all of them. The sample yields about 400,000 clones, 86% seen once. Sequencing was performed on peripheral blood. The source of these receptors is a woman under 40 with active or convalescent COVID-19. CDR3s include the opening cysteine and the closing phenylalanine or tryptophan. The D gene is left open where the match is weak. The size field is filled for only some rows; it gives once, few, many or a size class.

V: TRBV11-2; J: TRBJ1-1; size: NA; D: TRBD1; CDR3: CASSSSDRAWDTEAFF; DNA: TGTGCCAGCAGCTCTTCCGACAGGGCCTGGGACACTGAAGCTTTCTTT
V: TRBV5-1; J: TRBJ1-2; size: once; D: NA; CDR3: CASSTPDSDYGYTF; DNA: TGCGCCAGCAGCACCCCGGACAGCGACTATGGCTACACCTTC
V: TRBV27; J: TRBJ2-7; size: once; D: TRBD1; CDR3: CASSRQGFGSYEQYF; DNA: TGTGCCAGCAGTCGACAGGGCTTTGGTTCCTACGAGCAGTACTTC
V: TRBV3-1/TRBV3-2; J: TRBJ1-2; size: NA; D: NA; CDR3: CASSQDVTRIGSYTF; DNA: TGTGCCAGCAGCCAAGATGTGACACGGATCGGTAGCTACACCTTC
V: TRBV7-9; J: TRBJ2-3; size: NA; D: NA; CDR3: CASSLPLPGLRTDTQYF; DNA: TGTGCCAGCAGCTTACCCCTTCCGGGACTTCGCACAGATACGCAGTATTTT
V: TRBV5-4; J: TRBJ2-4; size: NA; D: TRBD1; CDR3: CASSLEDRGTIQYF; DNA: TGTGCCAGCAGCCTGGAGGACAGGGGTACAATTCAGTACTTC
V: TRBV29-1; J: TRBJ2-3; size: NA; D: NA; CDR3: CSVVTATDTQYF; DNA: TGCAGCGTTGTAACAGCCACAGATACGCAGTATTTT
V: TRBV7-9; J: TRBJ2-2; size: NA; D: NA; CDR3: CASSKIYTGELFF; DNA: TGTGCCAGCAGCAAAATTTACACCGGGGAGCTGTTTTTT
V: TRBV19; J: TRBJ2-2; size: NA; D: TRBD2; CDR3: CASRRTTGLAGGTGELFF; DNA: TGTGCCAGTAGGCGAACGACTGGACTAGCGGGAGGAACCGGGGAGCTGTTTTTT
V: TRBV7-8; J: TRBJ2-1; size: NA; D: TRBD1; CDR3: CASSPGGSYNEQFF; DNA: TGTGCCAGCAGCCCAGGGGGATCCTACAATGAGCAGTTCTTC
V: TRBV9; J: TRBJ1-3; size: NA; D: NA; CDR3: CASSYTEASGNTIYF; DNA: TGTGCCAGCAGCTATACAGAAGCCTCTGGAAACACCATATATTTT
V: TRBV30; J: TRBJ1-1; size: NA; D: TRBD1; CDR3: CAWIFDRGTEAFF; DNA: TGTGCCTGGATCTTTGACAGGGGCACTGAAGCTTTCTTT
V: TRBV11-2; J: TRBJ2-7; size: NA; D: TRBD1; CDR3: CASSLGQGSVGEQYF; DNA: TGTGCCAGCAGCTTAGGACAGGGGAGCGTTGGCGAGCAGTACTTC
V: TRBV3-1/TRBV3-2; J: TRBJ2-1; size: NA; D: TRBD2; CDR3: CASRTGGSYNEQFF; DNA: TGTGCCAGCAGGACGGGAGGCTCCTACAATGAGCAGTTCTTC
V: TRBV7-2; J: TRBJ2-7; size: once; D: TRBD1; CDR3: CASSFDRGRHEQYF; DNA: TGTGCCAGCAGCTTTGACAGGGGGCGCCACGAGCAGTACTTC
V: TRBV6-1; J: TRBJ1-2; size: NA; D: NA; CDR3: CASSEIGQNNYGYTF; DNA: TGTGCCAGCAGTGAAATTGGGCAGAATAACTATGGCTACACCTTC
V: TRBV5-6; J: TRBJ1-2; size: NA; D: NA; CDR3: CASSWGTGAYGYTF; DNA: TGTGCCAGCAGCTGGGGGACTGGGGCCTATGGCTACACCTTC
V: TRBV7-6; J: TRBJ1-3; size: NA; D: NA; CDR3: CASSPLSGGFSGNTIYF; DNA: TGTGCCAGCAGCCCTTTGTCTGGGGGCTTTTCTGGAAACACCATATATTTT
V: TRBV7-9; J: TRBJ2-3; size: once; D: TRBD2; CDR3: CASSLGGSEADTQYF; DNA: TGTGCCAGCAGCCTCGGGGGGTCAGAGGCAGATACGCAGTATTTT
V: TRBV19; J: TRBJ2-7; size: NA; D: TRBD1; CDR3: CATGTGAYEQYF; DNA: TGTGCCACCGGGACAGGGGCCTACGAGCAGTACTTC
V: TRBV15; J: TRBJ2-2; size: once; D: NA; CDR3: CATSSSVPGELFF; DNA: TGTGCCACCAGCAGCTCCGTTCCCGGGGAGCTGTTTTTT
V: TRBV3-1/TRBV3-2; J: TRBJ1-2; size: NA; D: NA; CDR3: CASSQASQAVGYTF; DNA: TGTGCCAGCAGCCAGGCTAGCCAGGCTGTAGGCTACACCTTC
V: TRBV4-1; J: TRBJ1-2; size: NA; D: NA; CDR3: CASSPGGETGTSFLANYGYTF; DNA: TGCGCCAGCAGCCCAGGTGGGGAAACCGGGACATCCTTTCTAGCTAACTATGGCTACACCTTC
V: TRBV5-1; J: TRBJ1-4; size: NA; D: TRBD1; CDR3: CASSFGRRTGSDIEKLFF; DNA: TGCGCCAGCAGCTTTGGCCGACGGACAGGCTCCGATATTGAAAAACTGTTTTTT